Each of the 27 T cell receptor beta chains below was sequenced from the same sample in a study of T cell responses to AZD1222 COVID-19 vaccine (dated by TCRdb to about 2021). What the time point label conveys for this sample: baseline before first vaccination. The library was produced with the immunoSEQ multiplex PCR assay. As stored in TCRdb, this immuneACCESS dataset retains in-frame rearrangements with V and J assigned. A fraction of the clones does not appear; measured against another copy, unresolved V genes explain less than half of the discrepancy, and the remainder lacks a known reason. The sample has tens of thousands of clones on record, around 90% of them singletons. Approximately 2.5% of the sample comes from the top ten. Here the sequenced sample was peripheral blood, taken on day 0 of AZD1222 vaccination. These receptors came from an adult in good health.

CDR3: CATRKSVDQPQHF. The CDR3, as DNA: TGTGCCACCAGGAAATCAGTTGATCAGCCCCAGCATTTT. The J gene is TRBJ1-5, the V gene TRBV15, with D unclear. This CDR3 has 13 residues. The germline gives CDR1 LNHNV, CDR2 YYDKDF (reference sequence). Trimming left V 6 bases short and J 5 bases short, with 11 bases between. Full variable domain (outside the CDR3, taken from reference TRBV15 and TRBJ1-5): DAMVIQNPRYQVTQFGKPVTLSCSQTLNHNVMYWYQQKSSQAPKLLFHYYDKDFNNEADTPDNFQSRRPNTSFCFLDIRSPGLGDTAMYLCATRKSVDQPQHFGDGTRLSIL.

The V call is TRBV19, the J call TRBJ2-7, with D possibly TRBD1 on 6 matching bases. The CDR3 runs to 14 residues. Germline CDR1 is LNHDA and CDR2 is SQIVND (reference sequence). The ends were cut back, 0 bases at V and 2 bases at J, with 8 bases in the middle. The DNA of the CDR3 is TGTGCCAGTAGTATAGATTACAGGGCCTACGAGCAGTACTTC. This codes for CASSIDYRAYEQYF.

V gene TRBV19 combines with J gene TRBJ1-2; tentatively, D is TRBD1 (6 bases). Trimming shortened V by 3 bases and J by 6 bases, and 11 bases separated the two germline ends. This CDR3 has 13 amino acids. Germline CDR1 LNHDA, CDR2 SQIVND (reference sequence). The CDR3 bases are TGTGCCAGTAGTATCTGGGACACGGATGGCTACACCTTC. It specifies CASSIWDTDGYTF.

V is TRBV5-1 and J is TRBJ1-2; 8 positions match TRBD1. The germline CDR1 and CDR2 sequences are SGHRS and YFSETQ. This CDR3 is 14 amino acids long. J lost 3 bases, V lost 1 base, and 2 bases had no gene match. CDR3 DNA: TGCGCCAGCAGCTTGTTGGGACAGGACTATGGCTACACCTTC. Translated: CASSLLGQDYGYTF. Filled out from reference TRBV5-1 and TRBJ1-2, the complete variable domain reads KAGVTQTPRYLIKTRGQQVTLSCSPISGHRSVSWYQQTPGQGLQFLFEYFSETQRNKGNFPGRFSGRQFSNSRSEMNVSTLELGDSALYLCASSLLGQDYGYTFGSGTRLTVV.

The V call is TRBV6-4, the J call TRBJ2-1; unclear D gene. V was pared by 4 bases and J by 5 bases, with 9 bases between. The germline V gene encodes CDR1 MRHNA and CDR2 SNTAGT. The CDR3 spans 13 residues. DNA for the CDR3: TGTGCCAGCAGTGGGAGAGAAAACAATGAGCAGTTCTTC. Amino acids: CASSGRENNEQFF.

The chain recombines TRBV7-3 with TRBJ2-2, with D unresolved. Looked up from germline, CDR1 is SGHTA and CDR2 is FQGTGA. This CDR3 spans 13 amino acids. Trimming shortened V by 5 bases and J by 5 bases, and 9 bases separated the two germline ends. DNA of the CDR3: TGTGCCAGCAGCCCCTCGGAGACCGGGGAGCTGTTTTTT. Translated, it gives CASSPSETGELFF.

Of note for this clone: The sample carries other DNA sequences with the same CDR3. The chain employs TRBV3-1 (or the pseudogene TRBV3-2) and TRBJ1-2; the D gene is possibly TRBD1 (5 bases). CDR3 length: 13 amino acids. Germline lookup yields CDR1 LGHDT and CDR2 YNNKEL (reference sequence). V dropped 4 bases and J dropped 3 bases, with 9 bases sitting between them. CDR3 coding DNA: TGTGCCAGCAGCCCAGACAGCTACTATGGCTACACCTTC. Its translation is CASSPDSYYGYTF.

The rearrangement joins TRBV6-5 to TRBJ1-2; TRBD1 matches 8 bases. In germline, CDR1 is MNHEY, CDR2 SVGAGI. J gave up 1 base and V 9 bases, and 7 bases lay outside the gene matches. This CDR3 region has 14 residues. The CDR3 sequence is CASSGQEYNYGYTF. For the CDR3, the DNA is TGTGCCAGTTCGGGACAGGAGTATAACTATGGCTACACCTTC.

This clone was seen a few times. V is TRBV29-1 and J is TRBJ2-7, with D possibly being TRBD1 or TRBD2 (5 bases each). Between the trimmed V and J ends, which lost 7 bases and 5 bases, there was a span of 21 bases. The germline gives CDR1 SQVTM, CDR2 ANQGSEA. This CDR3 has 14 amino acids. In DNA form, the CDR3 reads TGCAGCGCACTAGGTCGGGGCACGGTAGACGAGCAGTACTTC. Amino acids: CSALGRGTVDEQYF.

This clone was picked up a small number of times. CDR3 nucleotide sequence: TGTGCCAGCAGCCAAGTATCAGCGGGAGGGAGGAATGAGCAGTTCTTC. This translates into CASSQVSAGGRNEQFF. This chain joins TRBV3-1 (or the pseudogene TRBV3-2) and TRBJ2-1, with TRBD2 matching 10 bases. In germline, CDR1 is LGHDT, CDR2 YNNKEL (reference sequence). The CDR3 sequence is 16 residues long. V dropped 1 base and J dropped 7; count of bases not matched to a gene: 7.

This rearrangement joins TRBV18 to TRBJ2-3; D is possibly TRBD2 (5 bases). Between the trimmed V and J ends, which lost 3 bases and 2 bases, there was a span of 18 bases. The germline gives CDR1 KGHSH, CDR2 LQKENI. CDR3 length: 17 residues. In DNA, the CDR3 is TGTGCCAGCTCACCTGGAGGTGGGCCCCCTTACACAGATACGCAGTATTTT. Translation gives CASSPGGGPPYTDTQYF.

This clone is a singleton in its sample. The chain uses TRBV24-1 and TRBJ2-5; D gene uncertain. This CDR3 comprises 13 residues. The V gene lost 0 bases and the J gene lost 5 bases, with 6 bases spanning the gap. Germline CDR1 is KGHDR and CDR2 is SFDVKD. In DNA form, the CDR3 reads TGTGCCACCAGTGATTTGTGGTCTGAGACCCAGTACTTC. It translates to CATSDLWSETQYF.

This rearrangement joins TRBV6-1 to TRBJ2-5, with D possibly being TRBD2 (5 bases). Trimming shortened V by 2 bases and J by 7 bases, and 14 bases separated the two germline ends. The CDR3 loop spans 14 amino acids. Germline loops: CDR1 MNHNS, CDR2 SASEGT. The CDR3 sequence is CASSESGAEGTQYF. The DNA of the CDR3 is TGTGCCAGCAGTGAATCAGGCGCAGAGGGGACCCAGTACTTC.

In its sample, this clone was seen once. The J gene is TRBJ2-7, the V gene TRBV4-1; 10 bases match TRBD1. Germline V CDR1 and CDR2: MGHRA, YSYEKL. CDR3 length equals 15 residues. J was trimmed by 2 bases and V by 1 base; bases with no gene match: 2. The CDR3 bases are TGCGCCAGCAGCCAAGCAGGACAGGGGGCCTACGAGCAGTACTTC. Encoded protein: CASSQAGQGAYEQYF.

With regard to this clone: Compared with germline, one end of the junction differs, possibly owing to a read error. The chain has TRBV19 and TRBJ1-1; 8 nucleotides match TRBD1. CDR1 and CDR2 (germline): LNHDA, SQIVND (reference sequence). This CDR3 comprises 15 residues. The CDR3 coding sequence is TGTACCAGTAGTAGACAGGGGACATCGAACACTGAAGCTTTCTTT. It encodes CTSSRQGTSNTEAFF. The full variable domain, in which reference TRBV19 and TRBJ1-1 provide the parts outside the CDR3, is DGGITQSPKYLFRKEGQNVTLSCEQNLNHDAMYWYRQDPGQGLRLIYYSQIVNDFQKGDIAEGYSVSREKKESFPLTVTSAQKNPTAFYLCTSSRQGTSNTEAFFGQGTRLTVV.

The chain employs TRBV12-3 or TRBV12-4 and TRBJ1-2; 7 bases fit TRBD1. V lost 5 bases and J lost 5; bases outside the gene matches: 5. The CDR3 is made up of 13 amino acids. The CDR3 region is CASSAGTAYGYTF. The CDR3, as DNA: TGTGCCAGCAGTGCCGGGACAGCTTATGGCTACACCTTC.

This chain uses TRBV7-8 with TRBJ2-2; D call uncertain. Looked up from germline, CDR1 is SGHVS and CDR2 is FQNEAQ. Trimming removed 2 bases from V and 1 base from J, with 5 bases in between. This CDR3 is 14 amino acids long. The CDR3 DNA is TGTGCCAGCAGCTTAAAGCAGAACACCGGGGAGCTGTTTTTT. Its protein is CASSLKQNTGELFF.

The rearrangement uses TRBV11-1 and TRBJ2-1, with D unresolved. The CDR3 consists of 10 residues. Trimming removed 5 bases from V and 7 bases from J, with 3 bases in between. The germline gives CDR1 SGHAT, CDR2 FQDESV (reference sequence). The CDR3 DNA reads TGTGCCAGCAGCCATAATGAGCAGTTCTTC. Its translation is CASSHNEQFF.

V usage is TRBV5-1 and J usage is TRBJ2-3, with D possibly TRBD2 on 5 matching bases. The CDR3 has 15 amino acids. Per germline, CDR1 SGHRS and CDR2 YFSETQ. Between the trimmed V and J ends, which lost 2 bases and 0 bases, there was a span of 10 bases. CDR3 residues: CASSFFAGSTDTQYF. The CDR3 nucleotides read TGCGCCAGCAGCTTCTTCGCGGGCAGCACAGATACGCAGTATTTT. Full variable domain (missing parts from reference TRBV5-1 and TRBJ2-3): KAGVTQTPRYLIKTRGQQVTLSCSPISGHRSVSWYQQTPGQGLQFLFEYFSETQRNKGNFPGRFSGRQFSNSRSEMNVSTLELGDSALYLCASSFFAGSTDTQYFGPGTRLTVL.

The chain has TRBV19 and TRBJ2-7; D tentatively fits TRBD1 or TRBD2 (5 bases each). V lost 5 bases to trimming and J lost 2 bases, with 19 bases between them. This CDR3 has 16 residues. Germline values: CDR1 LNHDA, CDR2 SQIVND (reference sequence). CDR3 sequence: CASSLGGEGPTYEQYF. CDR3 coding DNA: TGTGCCAGTAGTCTTGGTGGAGAGGGGCCGACCTACGAGCAGTACTTC.

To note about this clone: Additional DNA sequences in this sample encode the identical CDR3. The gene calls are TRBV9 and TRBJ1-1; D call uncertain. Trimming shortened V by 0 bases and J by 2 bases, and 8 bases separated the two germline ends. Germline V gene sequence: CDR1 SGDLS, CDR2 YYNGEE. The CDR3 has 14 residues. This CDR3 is CASSVDPRNTEAFF. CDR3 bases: TGTGCCAGCAGCGTAGATCCGAGAAACACTGAAGCTTTCTTT.

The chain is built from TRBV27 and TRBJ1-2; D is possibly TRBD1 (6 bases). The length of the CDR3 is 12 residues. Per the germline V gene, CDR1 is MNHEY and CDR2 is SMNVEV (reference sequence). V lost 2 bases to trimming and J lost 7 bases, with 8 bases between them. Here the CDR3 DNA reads TGTGCCAGCAGTTTACCAGGGGCTGGCTACACCTTC. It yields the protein CASSLPGAGYTF.

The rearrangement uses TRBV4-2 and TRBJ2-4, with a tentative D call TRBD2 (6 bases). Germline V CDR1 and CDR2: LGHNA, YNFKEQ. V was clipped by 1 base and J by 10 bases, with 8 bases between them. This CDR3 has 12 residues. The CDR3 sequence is CASSQVEGIQYF. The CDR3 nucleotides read TGTGCCAGCAGCCAAGTGGAGGGGATTCAGTACTTC.

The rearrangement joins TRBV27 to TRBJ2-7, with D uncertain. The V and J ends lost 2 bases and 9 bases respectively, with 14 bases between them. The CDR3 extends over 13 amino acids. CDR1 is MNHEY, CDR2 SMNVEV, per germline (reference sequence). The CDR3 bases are TGTGCCAGCAGTTTAAGGTGGGCCCAACGGCAGTACTTC. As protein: CASSLRWAQRQYF.

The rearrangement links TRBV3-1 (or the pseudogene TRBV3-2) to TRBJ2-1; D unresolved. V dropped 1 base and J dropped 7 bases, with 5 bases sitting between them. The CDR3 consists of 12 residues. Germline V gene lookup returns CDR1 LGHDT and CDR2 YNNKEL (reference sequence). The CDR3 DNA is TGTGCCAGCAGCCAAGGATTGAATGAGCAGTTCTTC. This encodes CASSQGLNEQFF.

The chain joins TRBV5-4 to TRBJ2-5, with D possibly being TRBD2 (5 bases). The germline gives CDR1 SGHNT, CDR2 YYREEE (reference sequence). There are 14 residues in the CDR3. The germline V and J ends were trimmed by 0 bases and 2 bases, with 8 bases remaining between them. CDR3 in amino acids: CASSLDGGQETQYF. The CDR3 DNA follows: TGTGCCAGCAGCTTGGATGGCGGGCAAGAGACCCAGTACTTC. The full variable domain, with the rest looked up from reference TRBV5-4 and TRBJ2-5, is ETGVTQSPTHLIKTRGQQVTLRCSSQSGHNTVSWYQQALGQGPQFIFQYYREEENGRGNFPPRFSGLQFPNYSSELNVNALELDDSALYLCASSLDGGQETQYFGPGTRLLVL.

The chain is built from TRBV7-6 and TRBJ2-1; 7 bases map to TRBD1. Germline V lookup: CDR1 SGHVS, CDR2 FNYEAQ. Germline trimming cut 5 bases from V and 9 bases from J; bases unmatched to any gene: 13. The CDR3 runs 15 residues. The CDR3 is CASSIRAGGISEQFF. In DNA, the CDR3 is TGTGCCAGCAGCATCCGGGCAGGGGGAATAAGTGAGCAGTTCTTC.